This record looks at one T cell receptor beta chain sequence and its context. Sequencing libraries made from TCR beta cDNA carried unique molecular identifiers. MiXCR was run by TCRdb on the PCR reads, yielding one entry per CDR3 protein. The sample lists 600,000 to 750,000 distinct CDR3 sequences; around 60% were seen once. This record belongs to a study of post-analysis software for immune sequencing data. The sequenced sample consisted of blood. This clonotype was obtained from a girl aged 2-10 years with multiple sclerosis.

Here the CDR3 reads CASSTPTGNKNIQYF. CDR3 sequence (DNA): TGTGCCAGCAGCACGCCAACAGGGAACAAAAACATTCAGTACTTC. V is TRBV6-2 or TRBV6-3 and J is TRBJ2-4; a possible D gene is TRBD1 (6 bases). In germline, CDR1 is MNHEY, CDR2 SVGEGT. The CDR3 spans 15 residues. Trimming cost V 6 bases and J 3 bases, with 15 bases left between them.